This entry lists 32 T cell receptor beta chains sequenced from one sample in a study of CD8 T cells in Susac syndrome. RNA, at about 0.45 to 1 ug, was reverse transcribed with random hexamers. In TCRdb, the immunoSEQ multiplex PCR reads were re-called with MiXCR into one record per CDR3 protein. The table has hundreds of thousands of distinct CDR3 sequences, 65% to 90% seen once. The specimen sequenced was CD8+ T cells from PBMCs. All receptors come from a human donor with multiple sclerosis.

This clonotype was observed a single time. The chain employs TRBV25-1 and TRBJ2-5; D ambiguous. Germline V gives CDR1 MGHDK, CDR2 SYGVNS. The V and J ends lost 4 bases and 3 bases respectively, with 18 bases between them. The CDR3 sequence is 16 residues long. The CDR3 spells CASSGPLGWRKETQYF. In DNA form, the CDR3 reads TGTGCCAGCAGTGGGCCGCTGGGTTGGAGAAAAGAGACCCAGTACTTC. Filled out from reference TRBV25-1 and TRBJ2-5, the complete variable domain reads EADIYQTPRYLVIGTGKKITLECSQTMGHDKMYWYQQDPGMELHLIHYSYGVNSTEKGDLSSESTVSRIRTEHFPLTLESARPSHTSQYLCASSGPLGWRKETQYFGPGTRLLVL.

This rearrangement joins TRBV15 to TRBJ2-2; 7 bases agree with TRBD2. Trimming cost V 7 bases and J 6 bases; bases outside gene matches: 5. The CDR3 has 13 residues. Per germline, CDR1 LNHNV and CDR2 YYDKDF (reference sequence). The CDR3 protein is CATTPSGAGELFF. The CDR3 DNA follows: TGTGCCACCACTCCTAGCGGAGCCGGGGAGCTGTTTTTT.

V is TRBV27 and J is TRBJ1-4, with a possible D match to TRBD1 (6 bases). CDR3 length equals 18 residues. Trimming shortened V by 5 bases and J by 0 bases, and 19 bases separated the two germline ends. Germline V gives CDR1 MNHEY, CDR2 SMNVEV (reference sequence). CDR3 nucleotides: TGTGCCAGCAGTCAGACAGGTGGAGGGGCTCCAACTAATGAAAAACTGTTTTTT. Its translation is CASSQTGGGAPTNEKLFF. Variable domain in full (rest from reference TRBV27 and TRBJ1-4): EAQVTQNPRYLITVTGKKLTVTCSQNMNHEYMSWYRQDPGLGLRQIYYSMNVEVTDKGDVPEGYKVSRKEKRNFPLILESPSPNQTSLYFCASSQTGGGAPTNEKLFFGSGTQLSVL.

The V and J genes are TRBV7-9 and TRBJ2-7; D is ambiguous. CDR1 SEHNR and CDR2 FQNEAQ come from the germline V gene (reference sequence). The V gene lost 1 base and the J gene lost 0 bases, with 13 bases spanning the gap. This CDR3 has 16 amino acids. As DNA, the CDR3 is TGTGCCAGCAGCTTAGGTCTTGCGAGGAGCTCCTACGAGCAGTACTTC. It translates to CASSLGLARSSYEQYF.

This clonotype was counted a single time. This chain connects TRBV19 to TRBJ1-5; D uncertain. V was pared by 7 bases and J by 1 base, with 14 bases between. The germline V gene encodes CDR1 LNHDA and CDR2 SQIVND (reference sequence). This CDR3 has 15 residues. The DNA for the CDR3 is TGTGCCAGTAAGGTAGCAGACGAAAGCAATCAGCCCCAGCATTTT. This gives the protein CASKVADESNQPQHF.

The chain has TRBV12-3 or TRBV12-4 and TRBJ1-1; a possible D gene is TRBD1 (6 bases). CDR3 length equals 15 residues. V shed 3 bases and J shed 3 bases, with 14 bases lying between them. CDR3 in amino acids: CASSLYGGGDTEAFF. DNA of the CDR3: TGTGCCAGCAGTTTGTACGGGGGGGGCGACACTGAAGCTTTCTTT.

This rearrangement joins TRBV7-9 to TRBJ1-1; TRBD1 matches 7 bases. The CDR3 sequence is 16 residues long. CDR1 is SEHNR, CDR2 FQNEAQ, per germline (reference sequence). V was pared by 5 bases and J by 4 bases, with 13 bases of the junction left unmatched. For the CDR3, the DNA is TGTGCCAGCAGCCCAAGACAGGGTATTCGCGTCACTGAAGCTTTCTTT. Its protein is CASSPRQGIRVTEAFF.

The CDR3 DNA sequence: TGTGCCAGCAGCCCCCCAGGAAATGAAAAACTGTTTTTT. It codes for CASSPPGNEKLFF. The chain is built from TRBV5-4 and TRBJ1-4; D remains unclear. Germline loops: CDR1 SGHNT, CDR2 YYREEE (reference sequence). The CDR3 extends over 13 amino acids. V was shortened by 4 bases and J by 5 bases, with 9 bases between the two germline ends.

The chain is built from TRBV5-1 and TRBJ1-4, with 7 bases aligning to TRBD1. Germline CDR1 reads SGHRS; CDR2 reads YFSETQ. The V and J ends lost 4 bases and 0 bases, in that order; junction bases with no gene match: 9. This CDR3 has 17 residues. For the CDR3, the DNA is TGCGCCAGCAGCGCCGGGACAGTTTTTGCAACTAATGAAAAACTGTTTTTT. It specifies CASSAGTVFATNEKLFF.

The rearrangement joins TRBV6-5 to TRBJ2-1; 10 nucleotides match TRBD2. This CDR3 comprises 13 residues. The germline gives CDR1 MNHEY, CDR2 SVGAGI. The J segment lost 8 bases and the V segment lost 5 bases, leaving 3 bases of the junction unmatched. CDR3 region: CASSSGRGDEQFF. The CDR3 DNA is TGTGCCAGCAGTAGCGGGAGGGGCGATGAGCAGTTCTTC.

The chain combines TRBV20-1 with TRBJ2-5; TRBD1 might be the D (6 bases). V lost 3 bases and J 0 bases, leaving 14 bases between the germline ends. In germline, CDR1 is DFQATT, CDR2 SNEGSKA (reference sequence). The CDR3 consists of 15 residues. CDR3 DNA: TGCAGTGCTAGGTCAGGGGAAGACGACCAAGAGACCCAGTACTTC. This gives the protein CSARSGEDDQETQYF.

V is TRBV20-1 and J is TRBJ2-2; TRBD2 matches 10 bases. With V trimmed by 1 base and J by 5 bases, 4 bases remained unmatched. The germline gives CDR1 DFQATT, CDR2 SNEGSKA (reference sequence). The CDR3 is 15 amino acids. CDR3 region: CSARGTSGPTGELFF. CDR3 sequence (DNA): TGCAGTGCTAGAGGGACTAGCGGCCCTACCGGGGAGCTGTTTTTT.

The V gene is TRBV4-1, the J gene TRBJ2-5; 11 nucleotides align to TRBD2. This CDR3 is built from 18 residues. Trimming removed 2 bases from V and 2 bases from J; junction bases left unmatched: 10. Germline V gives CDR1 MGHRA, CDR2 YSYEKL. The CDR3 sequence is CASSQIRAGTSGQETQYF. For the CDR3, the DNA is TGCGCCAGCAGCCAAATTCGGGCCGGGACTAGCGGACAAGAGACCCAGTACTTC.

V gene TRBV9 combines with J gene TRBJ2-1; 8 bases fit TRBD2. The trim removed 0 bases at V and 9 bases at J, leaving 17 bases unmatched. Germline assignment: CDR1 SGDLS and CDR2 YYNGEE. The CDR3 runs to 18 residues. This chain's CDR3 is CASSVVLASGGRSGEQFF. The CDR3 DNA sequence: TGTGCCAGCAGCGTAGTACTGGCATCGGGCGGGAGGAGTGGTGAGCAGTTCTTC. Full variable domain (outside the CDR3, taken from reference TRBV9 and TRBJ2-1): DSGVTQTPKHLITATGQRVTLRCSPRSGDLSVYWYQQSLDQGLQFLIQYYNGEERAKGNILERFSAQQFPDLHSELNLSSLELGDSALYFCASSVVLASGGRSGEQFFGPGTRLTVL.

The V call is TRBV19, the J call TRBJ2-7, with 7 bases lining up with TRBD1. This CDR3 is 15 amino acids long. Germline assignment: CDR1 LNHDA and CDR2 SQIVND (reference sequence). Trimming took 5 bases from V and 3 from J; bases not matched to a gene: 10. CDR3 DNA sequence: TGTGCCAGTAGTCTAGCAGGGGGTATCATCTACGAGCAGTACTTC. Protein: CASSLAGGIIYEQYF.

The chain carries TRBV2 and TRBJ2-3, with a possible D match to TRBD2 (6 bases). CDR1 and CDR2 (germline): SNHLY, FYNNEI. V gave up 3 bases and J gave up 2 bases, with 12 bases separating them. The CDR3 runs to 15 residues. CDR3 protein: CASSDTLAATDTQYF. DNA for the CDR3: TGTGCCAGCAGTGATACGTTAGCGGCCACAGATACGCAGTATTTT.

This clonotype has a single count. This rearrangement joins TRBV20-1 to TRBJ2-5; 14 positions match TRBD2. V gave up 6 bases and J gave up 6 bases; unmatched junction bases: 15. The CDR3 runs to 17 residues. CDR1 is DFQATT and CDR2 is SNEGSKA in the germline V gene (reference sequence). This CDR3 reads CSAKGLAGDLVGKTQYF. For the CDR3, the DNA is TGCAGTGCCAAGGGACTAGCGGGAGATCTAGTAGGAAAGACCCAGTACTTC.

J is TRBJ2-7 and V is TRBV20-1, with 9 bases fitting TRBD2. Trimming took 0 bases from V and 3 from J; bases not matched to a gene: 12. This CDR3 has 17 residues. The germline V gene has CDR1 DFQATT and CDR2 SNEGSKA (reference sequence). This CDR3 is CSARETLAGGVIYEQYF. CDR3 nucleotides: TGCAGTGCTAGAGAGACACTAGCGGGTGGGGTTATCTACGAGCAGTACTTC.

This chain uses TRBV18 with TRBJ2-7, with 8 bases fitting TRBD1. Trimming at V came to 0 bases and at J to 1 base, leaving 8 bases not matched to a gene. CDR1 and CDR2 (germline): KGHSH, LQKENI. The CDR3 is 17 amino acids. The CDR3 is CASSPPFGQGPSYEQYF. Written as DNA, the CDR3 is TGTGCCAGCTCACCACCCTTTGGACAGGGCCCGTCCTACGAGCAGTACTTC.

V usage is TRBV7-9 and J usage is TRBJ1-2; 8 nucleotides match TRBD1. Germline values: CDR1 SEHNR, CDR2 FQNEAQ (reference sequence). This CDR3 spans 14 amino acids. The J segment lost 3 bases and the V segment lost 4 bases, leaving 4 bases of the junction unmatched. The CDR3 coding sequence is TGTGCCAGCAGCTGGACGACAGGGGACTATGGCTACACCTTC. This gives the protein CASSWTTGDYGYTF.

The chain couples TRBV10-3 to TRBJ2-7; 12 positions match TRBD2. The CDR3 sequence is 19 residues long. The J segment lost 0 bases and the V segment lost 4 bases, leaving 13 bases of the junction unmatched. CDR1 is ENHRY, CDR2 SYGVKD, per germline. The CDR3, as DNA: TGTGCCATCAGTGGCTTCGGACTAGCGGGACCCTCCGGCTCCTACGAGCAGTACTTC. Amino acid sequence: CAISGFGLAGPSGSYEQYF.

The genes are TRBV13 and TRBJ1-1; D unclear. Germline V gene data show CDR1 as PRHDT and CDR2 as FYEKMQ (reference sequence). The CDR3 sequence is 16 residues long. Trimming removed 0 bases from V and 0 bases from J, with 11 bases in between. The CDR3 DNA reads as TGTGCCAGCAGCTTAGGCGGGATCCACATGAACACTGAAGCTTTCTTT. Protein product: CASSLGGIHMNTEAFF.

The chain has TRBV28 and TRBJ1-1; 7 bases fit TRBD1. V shed 6 bases, J shed 1 base, and the junction held 8 bases outside the gene matches. The CDR3 contains 15 residues. Germline CDR1 reads MDHEN; CDR2 reads SYDVKM. This CDR3 reads CASRPTRGRNTEAFF. CDR3 nucleotide sequence: TGTGCCAGCAGGCCTACCAGGGGGAGGAACACTGAAGCTTTCTTT.

This chain joins TRBV7-9 and TRBJ2-3, with a weak D call TRBD2 (6 bases). Germline lookup yields CDR1 SEHNR and CDR2 FQNEAQ (reference sequence). Trimming shortened V by 5 bases and J by 6 bases, and 9 bases separated the two germline ends. The CDR3 is 12 residues long. CDR3 nucleotide sequence: TGTGCCAGCAGCGAGACTAGGGATACGCAGTATTTT. Its translation is CASSETRDTQYF.

This chain uses TRBV14 with TRBJ2-1; 15 positions match TRBD2. V lost 4 bases and J lost 6; bases outside the gene matches: 7. Germline V gene lookup returns CDR1 SGHDN and CDR2 FVKESK. The CDR3 spans 17 residues. CDR3 in amino acids: CASSRWTSGRASNEQFF. In DNA form, the CDR3 reads TGTGCCAGCAGCCGGTGGACTAGCGGGAGGGCCAGCAATGAGCAGTTCTTC.

The CDR3 protein is CSVDDQTDEAFF. CDR3 DNA: TGCAGCGTTGACGACCAGACAGATGAAGCTTTCTTT. This chain connects TRBV29-1 to TRBJ1-1; possibly TRBD1 for D (5 bases). This CDR3 region has 12 residues. Germline V lookup: CDR1 SQVTM, CDR2 ANQGSEA. The V and J ends lost 3 bases and 7 bases respectively, with 12 bases between them.

This chain links TRBV7-9 with TRBJ2-7; D is unresolved. Looked up from germline, CDR1 is SEHNR and CDR2 is FQNEAQ (reference sequence). V was pared by 5 bases and J by 2 bases, with 19 bases between. The CDR3 totals 16 residues. CDR3 in amino acids: CASSRMDGPRTYEQYF. CDR3 nucleotide sequence: TGTGCCAGCAGCCGAATGGACGGACCCCGAACCTACGAGCAGTACTTC.

The rearrangement uses TRBV7-9 and TRBJ2-2; D is undetermined. CDR1 SEHNR and CDR2 FQNEAQ come from the germline V gene (reference sequence). Trimming stripped 3 bases from V and 4 bases from J, with 6 bases between. CDR3 length: 13 residues. In DNA, the CDR3 is TGTGCCAGCAGCTTCCCCGCCACCGGGGAGCTGTTTTTT. Its translation is CASSFPATGELFF.

The V call is TRBV4-1, the J call TRBJ2-1, with no clear D. Trimming stripped 6 bases from V and 0 bases from J, with 15 bases between. The germline V gene has CDR1 MGHRA and CDR2 YSYEKL. CDR3 length equals 16 residues. In DNA, the CDR3 is TGCGCCAGCAGGCAATTTAGCTTGGGCTCCTACAATGAGCAGTTCTTC. It yields the protein CASRQFSLGSYNEQFF.

There are a few counts of this clonotype. The chain employs TRBV6-6 and TRBJ1-5, with a tentative D call TRBD1 (5 bases). Trimming stripped 7 bases from V and 5 bases from J, with 12 bases between. Germline-derived CDR1 and CDR2 are MNHNY and SVGAGI (reference sequence). The CDR3 consists of 13 residues. The CDR3 DNA reads as TGTGCCAGCACCCTGGGGGGGGATCAGCCCCAGCATTTT. Amino acid sequence: CASTLGGDQPQHF.

The CDR3 DNA reads as TGCAGTGCTAGAGATACCGCTAGCACAGATACGCAGTATTTT. This translates into CSARDTASTDTQYF. This chain connects TRBV20-1 to TRBJ2-3, with D hard to call. Germline V CDR1 and CDR2: DFQATT, SNEGSKA (reference sequence). The V end lost 0 bases, the J end lost 0 bases, and 7 bases lay between the germline ends. The CDR3 runs 14 residues.

V gene TRBV7-2 combines with J gene TRBJ2-3; 9 nucleotides match TRBD1. This CDR3 spans 18 amino acids. Germline CDR1 reads SGHTA; CDR2 reads FQGNSA. Germline trimming cut 6 bases from V and 2 bases from J; bases unmatched to any gene: 15. The CDR3 spells CASSLGQGLLSSTDTQYF. The CDR3 nucleotides read TGTGCCAGCAGTTTGGGACAGGGACTCCTCTCTTCCACAGATACGCAGTATTTT.